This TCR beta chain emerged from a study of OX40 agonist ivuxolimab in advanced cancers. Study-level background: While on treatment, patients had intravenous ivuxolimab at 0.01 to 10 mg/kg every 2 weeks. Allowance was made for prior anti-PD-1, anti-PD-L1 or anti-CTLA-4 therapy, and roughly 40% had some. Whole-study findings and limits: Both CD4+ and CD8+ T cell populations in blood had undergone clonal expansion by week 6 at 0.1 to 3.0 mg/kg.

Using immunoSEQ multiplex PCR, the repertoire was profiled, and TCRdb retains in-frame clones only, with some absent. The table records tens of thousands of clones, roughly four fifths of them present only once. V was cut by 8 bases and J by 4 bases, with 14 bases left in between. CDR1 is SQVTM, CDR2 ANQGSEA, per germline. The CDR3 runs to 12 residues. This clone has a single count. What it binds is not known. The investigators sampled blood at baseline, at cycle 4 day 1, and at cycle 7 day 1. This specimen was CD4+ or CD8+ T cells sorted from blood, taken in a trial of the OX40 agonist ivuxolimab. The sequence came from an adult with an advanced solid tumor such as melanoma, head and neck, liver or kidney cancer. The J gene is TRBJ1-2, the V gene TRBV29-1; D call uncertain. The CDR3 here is CSTTAGSYGYTF. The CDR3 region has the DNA TGCAGCACTACGGCCGGATCCTATGGCTACACCTTC.